This passage covers 11 T cell receptor beta chains from one sample sequenced in a study of vaccination and CD4 T cells after COVID-19. For these receptors, no antigen is known. Treatment: roughly 10-day PBMC culture with coronavirus spike peptide pools or control peptides (ViraFEST assay). The study sequenced cultured CD4+ T cell DNA using the Oncomine TCR Beta short-read assay. TCRdb independently ran MiXCR on the PCR reads; one entry per CDR3 protein. The data show some 19,000 distinct CDR3 sequences, approximately 38% seen once. The specimen sequenced was cultured CD4+ T cells from blood. The receptor set was obtained from a human donor with COVID-19.

This chain uses TRBV10-3 with TRBJ2-7, with 11 bases identical to TRBD2. Germline trimming cut 6 bases from V and 3 bases from J; bases unmatched to any gene: 4. This CDR3 has 14 amino acids. CDR1 and CDR2 from the germline V gene are ENHRY and SYGVKD. The CDR3 is CAISVTSGDYEQYF. For the CDR3, the DNA is TGTGCCATCAGCGTGACTAGCGGGGACTACGAGCAGTACTTC.

This clonotype was seen only a few times. The chain combines TRBV6-1 with TRBJ1-5; D is perhaps TRBD1 (5 bases). The germline V and J ends were trimmed by 6 bases and 5 bases, with 17 bases remaining between them. This CDR3 region has 15 residues. Germline V lookup: CDR1 MNHNS, CDR2 SASEGT. The CDR3 nucleotides are TGTGCCAGCAGACGAGCCGGGACGGTGGATCAGCCCCAGCATTTT. The encoded protein is CASRRAGTVDQPQHF.

The chain couples TRBV20-1 to TRBJ2-5; D remains ambiguous. Trimming removed 0 bases at V and 6 bases at J, with 5 bases between. Germline CDR1 and CDR2: DFQATT and SNEGSKA (reference sequence). The CDR3 spans 11 residues. CDR3 in DNA: TGCAGTGCTAGAGATCAGAAGACCCAGTACTTC. Protein: CSARDQKTQYF.

The chain combines TRBV10-3 with TRBJ2-1; tentative D call: TRBD2 (6 bases). Trimming stripped 5 bases from V and 8 bases from J, with 16 bases between. This CDR3 is built from 14 residues. In germline, CDR1 is ENHRY, CDR2 SYGVKD. The CDR3 sequence is CAISTQRGNDEQFF. The CDR3 nucleotides read TGTGCCATCAGTACCCAACGGGGGAACGATGAGCAGTTCTTC.

By share, this clonotype ranks as hyperexpanded. DNA for the CDR3: TGCAGTGCTAGAGATCCCACGGCCGCCACCTATGGCTACACCTTC. Its translation: CSARDPTAATYGYTF. V usage is TRBV20-1 and J usage is TRBJ1-2; unclear D gene. The CDR3 has 15 amino acids. Trimming cost V 0 bases and J 4 bases, with 15 bases left between them. CDR1 is DFQATT, CDR2 SNEGSKA, per germline (reference sequence).

This clonotype was detected a few times. The chain links TRBV19 to TRBJ2-1, with D possibly being TRBD1 or TRBD2 (6 bases each). The V end lost 3 bases, the J end lost 7 bases, and 13 bases lay between the germline ends. Germline V gene sequence: CDR1 LNHDA, CDR2 SQIVND (reference sequence). The CDR3 is 14 residues long. DNA for the CDR3: TGTGCCAGTAGTATCCGGGGGCGTAGGAATGAGCAGTTCTTC. As protein: CASSIRGRRNEQFF.

This clonotype was seen a few times. The V gene is TRBV14, the J gene TRBJ1-2; the match to TRBD1 covers 9 bases. The V and J ends lost 2 bases and 7 bases, in that order; junction bases with no gene match: 5. Looked up from germline, CDR1 is SGHDN and CDR2 is FVKESK. CDR3 size: 14 residues. The DNA for the CDR3 is TGTGCCAGCAGCCAAATACAGGGGGCGGTTGGCTACACCTTC. It translates to CASSQIQGAVGYTF.

This clonotype was seen only a few times. This chain connects TRBV7-8 to TRBJ2-3; 7 bases agree with TRBD2. This CDR3 region has 18 residues. From germline, CDR1 is SGHVS and CDR2 FQNEAQ. V lost 1 base, J lost 0 bases, and 10 bases stayed unmatched. CDR3 sequence: CASSLVLRLAESTDTQYF. DNA of the CDR3: TGTGCCAGCAGCTTAGTCCTCCGGCTAGCGGAGAGCACAGATACGCAGTATTTT.

The rearrangement links TRBV18 to TRBJ1-5, with D tentatively TRBD1 (6 bases). The germline V gene has CDR1 KGHSH and CDR2 LQKENI. V was clipped by 0 bases and J by 6 bases, with 12 bases between them. CDR3 length: 15 residues. The CDR3 DNA is TGTGCCAGCTCACCACCGGGGGCAAGGGGTCAGCCCCAGCATTTT. It is translated as CASSPPGARGQPQHF.

This clonotype was seen a handful of times. V and J are TRBV6-2 or TRBV6-3 and TRBJ1-1; TRBD1 is a possible D gene (5 bases). The CDR3 sequence is 12 residues long. Germline CDR1 MNHEY, CDR2 SVGEGT. V lost 3 bases to trimming and J lost 8 bases, with 10 bases between them. The CDR3 region is CASSYSTGEAFF. Written as DNA, the CDR3 is TGTGCCAGCAGTTATAGTACAGGCGAAGCTTTCTTT.

To note about this clonotype: One junction end disagrees with the germline gene, perhaps due to a read error. The rearrangement joins TRBV6-1 to TRBJ1-4; 10 nucleotides line up with TRBD1. The CDR3 covers 15 residues. Germline V gives CDR1 MNHNS, CDR2 SASEGT. The CDR3, as DNA: TGTGCCAGCAGCGAAGGACAGGGGGCTAATGAAAAACTGTTTTTT. It yields the protein CASSEGQGANEKLFF.